The 2 T cell receptor beta chains in this list originate from one sample, sequenced in a study of cytomegalovirus exposure and HLA in healthy donors. Use of 60 Vbeta and 13 Jbeta primers characterized the PCR. The protocol was immunoSEQ multiplex PCR, while the TCRdb copy is restricted to in-frame clones and leaves out a portion. The data show about 120,000 clones, with about 79% seen just once and 2.5% to 3% held by the top ten. The specimen sequenced was PBMCs. The source of these receptors is a woman under 30 in good health and CMV-seropositive.

The chain employs TRBV30 and TRBJ2-7; possibly TRBD1 for D (6 bases). The germline V gene has CDR1 GTSNPN and CDR2 SVGIG (reference sequence). CDR3 length: 13 amino acids. Trimming left V 0 bases short and J 6 bases short, with 12 bases between. Here the CDR3 reads CAWSVNRESEQYF. CDR3 DNA: TGTGCCTGGAGTGTAAACAGGGAGTCCGAGCAGTACTTC.

This clone was counted a single time. The chain combines TRBV19 with TRBJ1-1; 12 bases are a match to TRBD1. Germline V gene data show CDR1 as LNHDA and CDR2 as SQIVND (reference sequence). V trimming: 9 bases; J trimming: 10 bases; junction bases outside the gene matches: 9. The CDR3 is 13 residues long. The chain's CDR3 is CASSGQGAEVAFF. DNA for the CDR3: TGTGCCAGCTCGGGACAGGGGGCAGAGGTAGCTTTCTTT.